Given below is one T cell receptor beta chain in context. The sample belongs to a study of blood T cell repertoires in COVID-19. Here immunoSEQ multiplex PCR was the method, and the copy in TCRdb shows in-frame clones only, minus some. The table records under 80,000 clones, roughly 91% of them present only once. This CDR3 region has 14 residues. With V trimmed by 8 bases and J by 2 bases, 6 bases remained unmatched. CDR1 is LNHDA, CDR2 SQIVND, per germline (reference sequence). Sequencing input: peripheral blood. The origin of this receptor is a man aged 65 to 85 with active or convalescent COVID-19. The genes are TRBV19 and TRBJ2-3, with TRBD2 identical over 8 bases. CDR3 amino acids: CASGLAGFTDTQYF. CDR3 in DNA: TGTGCCAGTGGCCTAGCGGGCTTCACAGATACGCAGTATTTT.